This T cell receptor beta chain appears in the sequencing data of a study of shared clonotypes between healthy human individuals. Study-wide context: The cohort had two women and three men, ages 18 to 49.

Study observations and caveats: The naive CD4 repertoires of a handful of donors were compared, and approximately 5% of clonotypes were shared.

CD45RO-negative, CCR7-positively selected cells formed the naive CD8 fraction, excluding terminally differentiated effector memory CD45RA+ cells. The protocol was immunoSEQ multiplex PCR, while the TCRdb copy is restricted to in-frame clones and leaves out a portion. The repertoire consists of roughly 2 million clones, with about 94% occurring once and the leading ten covering around 1.1%. With regard to this clone: The antigen remains undetermined. The junction does not match germline at one end; this may be a read error.

The sequence was obtained from a man between 18 and 29 years old in good health. The source material was naive CD8+ T cells sorted from blood.

This chain's CDR3 is CASSQDLLAPGGSF. DNA for the CDR3: TGCGCCAGCAGCCAAGATCTGCTTGCCCCAGGGGGCTCCTTC. This chain joins TRBV4-1 and TRBJ1-2, with TRBD1 matching over 8 bases. Germline CDR1 reads MGHRA; CDR2 reads YSYEKL. The CDR3 is 14 residues long.